This passage covers 30 T cell receptor beta chains from one sample sequenced in a study of response to subunit inactivated influenza vaccine (dated by TCRdb to 2016 to 2019). Library construction relied on RT-PCR. The sequencer was an Illumina HiSeq 2500. Using fastp at Q25 and MiXCR, TCRdb reprocessed the public reads and kept productive beta chains. Entries are consolidated by CDR3 protein sequence, retaining the most common genes and DNA. In this sample the table shows about 570,000 distinct CDR3 sequences, roughly 12% of which occur a single time. Clones ranked in the top ten supply 11% of the sample. In addition, the sample was reused for a study of T cells expressing NK-cell markers. As described in the second report: TCR beta cDNA libraries were made by 5'RACE template switching that added a universal primer site and unique molecular identifiers.

The source material was PBMCs from blood, sampled on the day of vaccination. All receptors come from a man over 45 who received an inactivated influenza vaccine. Donor details come from another sample of the same person, matched by shared clones.

The sample holds many counts of this clonotype. The gene calls are TRBV10-3 and TRBJ1-1; D might be TRBD1 (6 bases). Germline V gene sequence: CDR1 ENHRY, CDR2 SYGVKD. This CDR3 is 13 amino acids long. Trimming left V 6 bases short and J 0 bases short, with 8 bases between. This CDR3 reads CAIRGHLNTEAFF. In DNA, the CDR3 is TGTGCCATCAGGGGACATTTGAACACTGAAGCTTTCTTT.

This clonotype was found a few times. The chain carries TRBV24-1 and TRBJ2-1, with 7 nucleotides matching TRBD1. The germline V gene has CDR1 KGHDR and CDR2 SFDVKD. Trimming cost V 4 bases and J 3 bases; bases outside gene matches: 11. This CDR3 has 17 residues. Here the CDR3 reads CATSENRGTKGYNEQFF. The CDR3 coding sequence is TGTGCCACCAGTGAGAACAGGGGAACAAAAGGCTACAATGAGCAGTTCTTC.

This clonotype has just a few counts. In nucleotides, the CDR3 is TGTGCCAGCAGTTACGACAGGGGTACCGGGGAGCTGTTTTTT. This encodes CASSYDRGTGELFF. The gene calls are TRBV12-3 or TRBV12-4 and TRBJ2-2, with 8 bases aligning to TRBD1. Trimming at V came to 4 bases and at J to 5 bases, leaving 3 bases not matched to a gene. The CDR3 is made up of 14 amino acids.

This clonotype showed up just a few times. The CDR3 DNA reads as TGCAGTGCTAGAGATTTTACTGGCGGGAGTGGGGTTGAGCAGTTCTTC. It translates to CSARDFTGGSGVEQFF. The chain combines TRBV20-1 with TRBJ2-1; 7 nucleotides align to TRBD2. The germline V gene has CDR1 DFQATT and CDR2 SNEGSKA (reference sequence). The V segment lost 0 bases and the J segment 9 bases; nucleotides outside the gene matches: 14. The CDR3 length is 16 residues.

There are a few counts of this clonotype. The chain recombines TRBV6-2 or TRBV6-3 with TRBJ2-7; 13 nucleotides agree with TRBD2. The CDR3 spans 19 residues. Losses at the gene ends were 2 bases for V and 0 bases for J; bases not matched to a gene: 10. CDR1 MNHEY and CDR2 SVGEGT come from the germline V gene. As DNA, the CDR3 is TGTGCCAGCAGTTACCTCGGGACTAGCGGGACCGTGAGCTCCTACGAGCAGTACTTC. This gives the protein CASSYLGTSGTVSSYEQYF.

This chain uses TRBV27 with TRBJ2-2, with 8 bases that match TRBD2. V was pared by 3 bases and J by 6 bases, with 12 bases of the junction left unmatched. The CDR3 extends over 17 amino acids. Per the germline V gene, CDR1 is MNHEY and CDR2 is SMNVEV (reference sequence). The CDR3 spells CASSFSWSGSHSGELFF. The CDR3 DNA reads TGTGCCAGCAGTTTCAGTTGGAGCGGGAGTCATTCCGGGGAGCTGTTTTTT.

This clonotype has more than one count but fewer than ten. The rearrangement links TRBV4-1 to TRBJ2-3; 10 positions match TRBD1. CDR1 and CDR2 (germline): MGHRA, YSYEKL. V lost 0 bases, J lost 3 bases, and 6 bases stayed unmatched. CDR3 length: 17 residues. The CDR3 coding sequence is TGCGCCAGCAGCCAAGAACAGGGGGACAGGGGTACAGATACGCAGTATTTT. Amino acid sequence: CASSQEQGDRGTDTQYF.

This rearrangement joins TRBV5-1 to TRBJ2-3; 10 nucleotides align to TRBD1. V trimming: 1 base; J trimming: 5 bases; junction bases outside the gene matches: 7. Germline CDR1 SGHRS, CDR2 YFSETQ. The CDR3 has 16 residues. CDR3 coding DNA: TGCGCCAGCAGCTTGTCCGGGACAGGGGCTTTAGATACGCAGTATTTT. This encodes CASSLSGTGALDTQYF.

The DNA of the CDR3 is TGTGCCAGCAGCCCAGGACAGGGATTACTTCCCTACAATGAGCAGTTCTTC. Encoded protein: CASSPGQGLLPYNEQFF. The chain recombines TRBV5-6 with TRBJ2-1, with 8 bases lining up with TRBD1. The V segment lost 4 bases and the J segment 2 bases; nucleotides outside the gene matches: 11. CDR1 SGHDT and CDR2 YYEEEE come from the germline V gene. The CDR3 has 17 amino acids.

This clonotype has only a few counts. The chain couples TRBV7-9 to TRBJ2-1, with 7 bases fitting TRBD2. The ends lost 1 base at V and 10 bases at J; junction bases unmatched: 4. The V gene's germline CDR1 is SEHNR and CDR2 FQNEAQ (reference sequence). There are 13 residues in the CDR3. CDR3 nucleotides: TGTGCCAGCAGCTTAGGCGGGGGTGAGGAGCAGTTCTTC. Translating gives CASSLGGGEEQFF.

Only a few counts were recorded for this clonotype. The J gene is TRBJ2-2, the V gene TRBV2; 10 nucleotides line up with TRBD1. V trimming: 8 bases; J trimming: 3 bases; junction bases outside the gene matches: 3. This CDR3 is 14 amino acids long. Germline V gene data show CDR1 as SNHLY and CDR2 as FYNNEI. CDR3 protein: CASGQGDYTGELFF. CDR3 DNA sequence: TGTGCCAGCGGACAGGGGGACTACACCGGGGAGCTGTTTTTT.

This clonotype appeared many times. The chain has TRBV15 and TRBJ1-1, with 8 positions matching TRBD1. Germline V CDR1 and CDR2: LNHNV, YYDKDF (reference sequence). The CDR3 is 13 amino acids. The V segment lost 0 bases and the J segment 11 bases; nucleotides outside the gene matches: 5. The CDR3 DNA is TGTGCCACCAGCAGAGAACCCCGACAGGGGGCTTTCTTT. Its translation is CATSREPRQGAFF.

Many counts were recorded for this clonotype. The chain is built from TRBV15 and TRBJ2-1; 9 nucleotides agree with TRBD2. Germline loops: CDR1 LNHNV, CDR2 YYDKDF (reference sequence). V dropped 8 bases and J dropped 4; count of bases not matched to a gene: 3. The CDR3 is 13 amino acids. CDR3 coding DNA: TGTGCCACCGGGACTAGCAGTTACAATGAGCAGTTCTTC. Its translation is CATGTSSYNEQFF. Variable domain in full (rest from reference TRBV15 and TRBJ2-1): DAMVIQNPRYQVTQFGKPVTLSCSQTLNHNVMYWYQQKSSQAPKLLFHYYDKDFNNEADTPDNFQSRRPNTSFCFLDIRSPGLGDTAMYLCATGTSSYNEQFFGPGTRLTVL.

J is TRBJ2-5 and V is TRBV18; TRBD2 matches 8 bases. V lost 1 base and J lost 2; bases outside the gene matches: 12. This CDR3 contains 18 residues. Germline V gives CDR1 KGHSH, CDR2 LQKENI. CDR3 region: CASSPRSVSGGGQETQYF. The CDR3 coding sequence is TGTGCCAGCTCACCACGTTCGGTATCTGGCGGGGGGCAAGAGACCCAGTACTTC.

The J gene is TRBJ2-5, the V gene TRBV3-1; 14 bases line up with TRBD2. The CDR3 has 16 amino acids. From germline, CDR1 is LGHDT and CDR2 YNNKEL (reference sequence). Losses at the gene ends were 4 bases for V and 7 bases for J; bases not matched to a gene: 8. This chain's CDR3 is CASSPGTSGRTGTQYF. CDR3 DNA sequence: TGTGCCAGCAGCCCTGGGACTAGCGGGAGAACAGGGACCCAGTACTTC.

The table lists this clonotype with a few counts. The rearrangement joins TRBV7-9 to TRBJ1-5; perhaps TRBD1 as D (6 bases). This CDR3 spans 17 amino acids. Germline V gene lookup returns CDR1 SEHNR and CDR2 FQNEAQ (reference sequence). The germline V and J ends were trimmed by 2 bases and 0 bases, with 14 bases remaining between them. The CDR3 spells CASSLNYRDYSNQPQHF. The CDR3 coding sequence is TGTGCCAGCAGCTTAAACTACAGGGATTATAGCAATCAGCCCCAGCATTTT.

This clonotype was found a few times. The V call is TRBV20-1, the J call TRBJ2-7; 10 bases fit TRBD2. Germline V lookup: CDR1 DFQATT, CDR2 SNEGSKA (reference sequence). The V gene end was trimmed by 6 bases and the J gene end by 2 bases; junction bases not matched to a gene: 10. The CDR3 runs 15 residues. CDR3: CSASWLAGVTYEQYF. In DNA, the CDR3 is TGCAGTGCATCTTGGCTAGCGGGAGTTACCTACGAGCAGTACTTC.

The rearrangement uses TRBV5-1 and TRBJ1-4; TRBD1 agrees at 11 bases. The CDR3 loop spans 20 amino acids. The V and J ends lost 2 bases and 8 bases, in that order; junction bases with no gene match: 20. From germline, CDR1 is SGHRS and CDR2 YFSETQ. The CDR3 sequence: CASSFGTGGTRVGIREKLFF. CDR3 DNA sequence: TGCGCCAGCAGCTTCGGGACAGGGGGAACGCGAGTCGGTATTCGGGAAAAACTGTTTTTT.

This clonotype showed up many times. This chain uses TRBV5-1 with TRBJ2-3; perhaps TRBD1 as D (6 bases). The germline CDR1 and CDR2 sequences are SGHRS and YFSETQ. This CDR3 has 15 residues. V was clipped by 0 bases and J by 2 bases, with 10 bases between them. CDR3 region: CASSLGQANTDTQYF. CDR3 nucleotide sequence: TGCGCCAGCAGCTTGGGACAGGCGAACACAGATACGCAGTATTTT.

This clonotype showed up just a few times. The J gene is TRBJ2-1, the V gene TRBV9; possibly TRBD1 or TRBD2 for D (6 bases each). The CDR3 covers 14 residues. Trimming took 3 bases from V and 9 from J, leaving 16 bases between them. The germline CDR1 and CDR2 sequences are SGDLS and YYNGEE. The CDR3 loop is CASSARTEGGEQFF. The CDR3 DNA reads as TGTGCCAGCAGCGCTCGCACCGAGGGGGGTGAGCAGTTCTTC.

This clonotype was seen ten or more times. This chain connects TRBV12-3 or TRBV12-4 to TRBJ2-1, with unresolved D. This CDR3 has 14 residues. V was clipped by 4 bases and J by 5 bases, with 12 bases between them. The CDR3 protein is CASSWGSSHNEQFF. The CDR3 bases are TGTGCCAGCAGTTGGGGAAGTTCCCACAATGAGCAGTTCTTC.

This clonotype occurred a few times. The chain carries TRBV4-2 and TRBJ2-1; TRBD1 agrees at 10 bases. The CDR3 sequence is 15 residues long. J was trimmed by 9 bases and V by 1 base; bases with no gene match: 6. Germline V gene sequence: CDR1 LGHNA, CDR2 YNFKEQ. As DNA, the CDR3 is TGTGCCAGCAGCCAAGTAGGGACAGGGGCTGGTGAGCAGTTCTTC. This encodes CASSQVGTGAGEQFF.

The V and J genes are TRBV4-1 and TRBJ1-6; D uncertain. The CDR3 spans 17 residues. Trimming cost V 3 bases and J 2 bases, with 14 bases left between them. The germline V gene has CDR1 MGHRA and CDR2 YSYEKL. The CDR3 spells CASSHLGKLPYNSPLHF. In DNA, the CDR3 is TGCGCCAGCAGCCACCTCGGCAAGTTACCCTATAATTCACCCCTCCACTTT.

This clonotype came up a few times. The chain links TRBV6-5 to TRBJ2-3; D gene ambiguous. This CDR3 is 13 amino acids long. Trimming shortened V by 2 bases and J by 3 bases, and 6 bases separated the two germline ends. Germline V gene data show CDR1 as MNHEY and CDR2 as SVGAGI. CDR3 residues: CASSYGGTDTQYF. In nucleotides, the CDR3 is TGTGCCAGCAGTTACGGCGGAACAGATACGCAGTATTTT.

V usage is TRBV29-1 and J usage is TRBJ2-1; D ambiguous. There are 13 residues in the CDR3. Germline assignment: CDR1 SQVTM and CDR2 ANQGSEA. Trimming removed 3 bases at V and 10 bases at J, with 16 bases between. The CDR3 DNA follows: TGCAGCGTTGAGCCCCCGACCTCGGTGGAGCAGTTCTTC. This sequence encodes CSVEPPTSVEQFF.

This clonotype was picked up a small number of times. V usage is TRBV9 and J usage is TRBJ1-3, with D possibly matching TRBD1 (5 bases). CDR3 size: 14 residues. Between the trimmed V and J ends, which lost 3 bases and 8 bases, there was a span of 15 bases. Looked up from germline, CDR1 is SGDLS and CDR2 is YYNGEE. CDR3: CASSARDWGDTIYF. The CDR3 coding sequence is TGTGCCAGCAGCGCCCGGGACTGGGGGGACACCATATATTTT.

Only a few counts were recorded for this clonotype. The chain links TRBV19 to TRBJ1-5; D is unresolved. The V end lost 1 base, the J end lost 3 bases, and 7 bases lay between the germline ends. From germline, CDR1 is LNHDA and CDR2 SQIVND (reference sequence). The CDR3 loop spans 14 amino acids. The CDR3 is CASSIVGFNQPQHF. The CDR3 DNA is TGTGCCAGTAGTATAGTAGGGTTCAATCAGCCCCAGCATTTT.

This clonotype has a handful of counts. This chain connects TRBV6-1 to TRBJ1-1; D gene ambiguous. Trimming took off 5 bases at V and 3 bases at J, with 10 bases between the two ends. CDR3 size: 13 residues. Germline-derived CDR1 and CDR2 are MNHNS and SASEGT. The CDR3 region has the DNA TGTGCCAGCAGTCCGTCCATCGACACTGAAGCTTTCTTT. This translates into CASSPSIDTEAFF.

The chain uses TRBV12-3 or TRBV12-4 and TRBJ2-5; D is ambiguous. V lost 7 bases to trimming and J lost 5 bases, with 14 bases between them. This CDR3 region has 13 residues. The CDR3 sequence: CASTRDSLETQYF. The CDR3 DNA reads as TGTGCCAGCACCAGAGATTCATTGGAGACCCAGTACTTC.

The chain combines TRBV7-9 with TRBJ2-1; D remains ambiguous. Germline V gene sequence: CDR1 SEHNR, CDR2 FQNEAQ (reference sequence). Trimming cost V 5 bases and J 6 bases, with 14 bases left between them. This CDR3 has 14 residues. In nucleotides, the CDR3 is TGTGCCAGCAGCCCAACATGGACGGGCAATGAGCAGTTCTTC. Amino acid sequence: CASSPTWTGNEQFF.